This is a list of T cell receptor beta chains from one sample in a study of shared clonotypes between healthy human individuals. The repertoire was sequenced with immunoSEQ multiplex PCR; TCRdb's copy has only in-frame clones and lacks some. The sample consists of 2 million to 2.5 million clones, approximately 95% of them appearing once. The source material was naive CD4+ T cells from PBMCs. The receptors were gathered from a man aged 18 to 29 in good health. Some clones in this sample may be carry-over from other donors' samples. The CDR3 runs from the conserved cysteine through the conserved F or W. A D gene is named only where the DNA matches it firmly. The size entry is marked missing in some rows and otherwise reads once, few, many or a size class.

V: TRBV19
J: TRBJ1-3
size: few
D: .
CDR3: CASRPTYSGNTIYF
DNA: TGTGCCAGCCGCCCCACCTACTCTGGAAACACCATATATTTT

V: TRBV5-1
J: TRBJ1-2
size: .
D: .
CDR3: CASSLVGGYGYTF
DNA: TGCGCCAGCAGCTTGGTTGGTGGCTATGGCTACACCTTC

V: TRBV7-8
J: TRBJ1-5
size: .
D: TRBD1
CDR3: CASSLATGTGGDQPQHF
DNA: TGTGCCAGCAGCTTAGCTACCGGGACAGGGGGGGATCAGCCCCAGCATTTT

V: TRBV28
J: TRBJ1-1
size: .
D: .
CDR3: CASRSNRRGSEAFF
DNA: TGTGCCAGCAGAAGTAACAGGAGGGGGTCTGAAGCTTTCTTT

V: TRBV28
J: TRBJ2-7
size: .
D: .
CDR3: CASSISYEQYF
DNA: TGTGCCAGCAGCATCAGCTACGAGCAGTACTTC

V: TRBV6-1
J: TRBJ2-5
size: .
D: TRBD2
CDR3: CASSELAGRGQETQYF
DNA: TGTGCCAGCAGTGAACTAGCCGGGAGGGGACAAGAGACCCAGTACTTC

V: TRBV18
J: TRBJ2-1
size: .
D: TRBD2
CDR3: CASSPQSPAGGSYNEQFF
DNA: TGTGCCAGCTCACCACAGAGCCCAGCGGGAGGCTCCTACAATGAGCAGTTCTTC

V: TRBV23-1
J: TRBJ2-2
size: .
D: .
CDR3: CASSQSGPLATGELFF
DNA: TGCGCCAGCAGTCAATCCGGGCCTCTCGCCACCGGGGAGCTGTTTTTT

V: TRBV15
J: TRBJ2-7
size: .
D: .
CDR3: CATSSLGPTYEQYF
DNA: TGTGCCACCAGCAGCTTGGGTCCTACCTACGAGCAGTACTTC

V: TRBV7-2
J: TRBJ1-1
size: .
D: TRBD1
CDR3: CASSLRGTGRVF
DNA: TGTGCCAGCAGCCTCCGGGGGACAGGGAGGGTCTTT

V: TRBV5-4
J: TRBJ2-1
size: .
D: TRBD2
CDR3: CASSLSPSGGSYNEQFF
DNA: TGTGCCAGCAGCTTGTCGCCTAGCGGAGGAAGCTACAATGAGCAGTTCTTC

V: TRBV5-8
J: TRBJ2-4
size: .
D: .
CDR3: CASSVVEGADIQYF
DNA: TGTGCCAGCAGCGTGGTAGAGGGTGCGGACATTCAGTACTTC

V: TRBV5-5
J: TRBJ2-3
size: .
D: .
CDR3: CASSLTGPDTQYF
DNA: TGTGCCAGCAGCTTGACAGGGCCAGATACGCAGTATTTT

V: TRBV19
J: TRBJ1-1
size: .
D: .
CDR3: CASSIPGGWTEAFF
DNA: TGTGCCAGTAGTATTCCCGGGGGCTGGACTGAAGCTTTCTTT

V: TRBV15
J: TRBJ2-7
size: .
D: .
CDR3: CATFNTGYSHEQYF
DNA: TGTGCCACGTTCAATACGGGGTATAGCCACGAGCAGTACTTC

V: TRBV5-1
J: TRBJ2-4
size: .
D: .
CDR3: CASSMGGVAKNIQYF
DNA: TGCGCCAGCTCGATGGGGGGTGTGGCCAAAAACATTCAGTACTTC

V: TRBV7-9
J: TRBJ2-5
size: .
D: .
CDR3: CASSLRTEQETQYF
DNA: TGTGCCAGCAGCTTAAGGACAGAACAAGAGACCCAGTACTTC

V: TRBV5-1
J: TRBJ2-5
size: .
D: .
CDR3: CASSLAQGEVSAETQYF
DNA: TGCGCCAGCAGCTTGGCACAGGGAGAAGTATCAGCAGAGACCCAGTACTTC

V: TRBV5-1
J: TRBJ2-4
size: .
D: .
CDR3: CASSLMGQNIQYF
DNA: TGCGCCAGCAGCTTGATGGGACAAAACATTCAGTACTTC

V: TRBV27
J: TRBJ2-1
size: .
D: .
CDR3: CASSLGGEGYNEQFF
DNA: TGTGCCAGCAGTTTAGGGGGAGAAGGCTACAATGAGCAGTTCTTC

V: TRBV5-1
J: TRBJ2-5
size: .
D: .
CDR3: CASSPGGQANTQYF
DNA: TGCGCCAGCAGCCCCGGCGGGCAGGCCAATACCCAGTACTTC

V: TRBV5-5
J: TRBJ1-2
size: .
D: TRBD1
CDR3: CASSFLTGGDGYTF
DNA: TGTGCCAGCAGCTTTCTGACAGGGGGCGACGGCTACACCTTC